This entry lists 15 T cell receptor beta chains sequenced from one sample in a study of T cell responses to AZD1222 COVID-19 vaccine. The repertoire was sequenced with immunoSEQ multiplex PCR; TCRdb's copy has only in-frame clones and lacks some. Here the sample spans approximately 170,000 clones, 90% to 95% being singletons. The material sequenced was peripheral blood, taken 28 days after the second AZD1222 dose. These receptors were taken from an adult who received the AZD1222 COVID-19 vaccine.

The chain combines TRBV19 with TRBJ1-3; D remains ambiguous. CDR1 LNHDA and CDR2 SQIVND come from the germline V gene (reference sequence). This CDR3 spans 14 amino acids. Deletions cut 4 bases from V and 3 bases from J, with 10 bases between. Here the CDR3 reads CASSTGPSGNTIYF. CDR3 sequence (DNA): TGTGCCAGTAGTACCGGACCCAGTGGAAACACCATATATTTT.

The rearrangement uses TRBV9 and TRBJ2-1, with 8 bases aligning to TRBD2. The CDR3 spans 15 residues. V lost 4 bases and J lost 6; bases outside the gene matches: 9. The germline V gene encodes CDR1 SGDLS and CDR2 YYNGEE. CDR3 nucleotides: TGTGCCAGCAGCTTTAGCGGGATTACCGCCAATGAGCAGTTCTTC. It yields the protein CASSFSGITANEQFF.

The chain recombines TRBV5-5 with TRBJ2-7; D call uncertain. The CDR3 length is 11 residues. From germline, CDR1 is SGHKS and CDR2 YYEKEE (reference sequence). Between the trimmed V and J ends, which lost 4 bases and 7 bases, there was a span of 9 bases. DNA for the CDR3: TGTGCCAGCAGCCCCAACTGGGAGCAGTACTTC. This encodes CASSPNWEQYF.

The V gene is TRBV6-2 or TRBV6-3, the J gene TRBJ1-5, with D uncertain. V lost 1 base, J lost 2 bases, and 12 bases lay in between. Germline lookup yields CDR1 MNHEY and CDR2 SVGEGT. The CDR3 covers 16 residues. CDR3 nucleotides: TGTGCCAGCAGTTACTTGGGTATTGGGGGCAATCAGCCCCAGCATTTT. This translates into CASSYLGIGGNQPQHF.

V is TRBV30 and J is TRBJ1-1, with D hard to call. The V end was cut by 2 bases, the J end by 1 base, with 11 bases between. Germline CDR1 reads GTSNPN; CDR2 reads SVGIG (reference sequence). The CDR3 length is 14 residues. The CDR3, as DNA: TGTGCCTGGAGTCTTACACTCCCGAACACTGAAGCTTTCTTT. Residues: CAWSLTLPNTEAFF.

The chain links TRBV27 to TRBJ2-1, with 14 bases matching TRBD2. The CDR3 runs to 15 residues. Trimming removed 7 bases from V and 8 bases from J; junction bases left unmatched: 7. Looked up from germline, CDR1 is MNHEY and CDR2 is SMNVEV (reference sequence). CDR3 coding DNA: TGTGCCAGCAAGGGGACTAGCGGGAGAAGACATGAGCAGTTCTTC. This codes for CASKGTSGRRHEQFF.

CDR3 region: CASSFAGTGTYEQYF. CDR3 DNA: TGTGCCAGCAGTTTCGCCGGGACAGGGACCTACGAGCAGTACTTC. The rearrangement uses TRBV28 and TRBJ2-7, with 9 bases identical to TRBD1. CDR1 MDHEN and CDR2 SYDVKM come from the germline V gene. Germline trimming cut 3 bases from V and 2 bases from J; bases unmatched to any gene: 5. This CDR3 contains 15 residues.

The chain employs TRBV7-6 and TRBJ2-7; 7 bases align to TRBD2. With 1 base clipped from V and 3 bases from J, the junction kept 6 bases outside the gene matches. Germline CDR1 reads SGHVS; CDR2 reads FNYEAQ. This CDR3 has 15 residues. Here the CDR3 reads CASSLEGAGNYEQYF. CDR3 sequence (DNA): TGTGCCAGCAGCTTAGAAGGAGCGGGAAACTACGAGCAGTACTTC.

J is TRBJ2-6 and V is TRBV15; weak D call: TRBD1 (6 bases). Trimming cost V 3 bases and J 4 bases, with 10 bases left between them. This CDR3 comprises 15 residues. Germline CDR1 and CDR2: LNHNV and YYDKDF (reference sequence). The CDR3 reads CATSRGAPGANVLTF. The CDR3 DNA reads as TGTGCCACCAGCAGGGGGGCGCCCGGGGCCAACGTCCTGACTTTC.

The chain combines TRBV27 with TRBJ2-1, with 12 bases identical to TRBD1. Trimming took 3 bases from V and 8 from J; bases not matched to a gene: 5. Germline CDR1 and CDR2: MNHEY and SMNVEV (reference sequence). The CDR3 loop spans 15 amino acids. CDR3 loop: CASSLVGTGGHEQFF. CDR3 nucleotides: TGTGCCAGCAGTTTGGTGGGGACAGGGGGCCATGAGCAGTTCTTC.

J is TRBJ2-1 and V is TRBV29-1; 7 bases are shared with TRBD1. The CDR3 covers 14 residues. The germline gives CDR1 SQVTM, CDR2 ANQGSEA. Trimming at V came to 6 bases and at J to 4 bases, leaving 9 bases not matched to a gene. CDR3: CSVAGGSPYNEQFF. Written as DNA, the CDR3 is TGCAGCGTCGCAGGGGGATCACCATACAATGAGCAGTTCTTC.

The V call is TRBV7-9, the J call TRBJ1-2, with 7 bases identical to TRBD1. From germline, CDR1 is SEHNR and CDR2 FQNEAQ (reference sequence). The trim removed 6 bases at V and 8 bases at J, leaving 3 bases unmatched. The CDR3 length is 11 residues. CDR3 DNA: TGTGCCAGCAGAACAGGGGTGGGCTACACCTTC. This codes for CASRTGVGYTF.

CDR3 coding DNA: TGTGCCAGCAGTTACTCGATTGCGGACAGCCCCTACGAGCAGTACTTC. It yields the protein CASSYSIADSPYEQYF. The chain joins TRBV6-2 or TRBV6-3 to TRBJ2-7, with D possibly being TRBD1 (6 bases). V lost 0 bases and J lost 2, with 14 bases in between. The CDR3 is made up of 16 amino acids. Germline V lookup: CDR1 MNHEY, CDR2 SVGEGT.

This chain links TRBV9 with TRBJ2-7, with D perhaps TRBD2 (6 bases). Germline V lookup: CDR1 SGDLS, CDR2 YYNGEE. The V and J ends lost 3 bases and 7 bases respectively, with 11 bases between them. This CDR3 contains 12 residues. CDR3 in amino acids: CASSAYGGEQYF. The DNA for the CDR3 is TGTGCCAGCAGCGCCTACGGGGGAGAGCAGTACTTC.

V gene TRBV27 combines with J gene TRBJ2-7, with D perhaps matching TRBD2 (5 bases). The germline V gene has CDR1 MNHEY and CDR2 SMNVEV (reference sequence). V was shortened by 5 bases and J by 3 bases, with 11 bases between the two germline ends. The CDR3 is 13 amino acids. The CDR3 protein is CASSAGLNYEQYF. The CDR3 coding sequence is TGTGCCAGCAGTGCAGGACTGAACTACGAGCAGTACTTC.